This T cell receptor beta chain was retrieved from a study of blood T cell repertoires in COVID-19. Study-level background: T cells, B-cell-depleted T cells, or PBMCs supplied cDNA or gDNA.

Only in-frame clones appear in the TCRdb table, and some are missing; sequencing was by immunoSEQ multiplex PCR. The sample contains 120,000 or so clones, roughly 69% of which appear only once. Sequenced: peripheral blood. The source is a woman aged 70-85 years with acute or convalescent COVID-19.

The CDR3 loop reads CASSFGGGRGRSDTQYF. In nucleotides, the CDR3 is TGTGCCAGCAGCTTCGGGGGCGGCAGGGGGCGATCAGATACGCAGTATTTT. The V and J genes are TRBV7-2 and TRBJ2-3, with TRBD1 identical over 8 bases. Germline CDR1 is SGHTA and CDR2 is FQGNSA. Losses at the gene ends were 3 bases for V and 4 bases for J; bases not matched to a gene: 12. The CDR3 contains 17 residues.